This T cell receptor beta chain was recorded in a study of cytomegalovirus exposure and HLA in healthy donors. Study-wide results and limits: TCR beta V- and J-gene trimming, according to a later analysis, was linked to a missense DCLRE1C variant. It was in a later analysis that TCR association rates were seen to vary by HLA locus, highest for DRB1 and lowest for HLA-C. 87-base-pair reads could not separate some V segments, including TRBV6-2 and TRBV6-3.

The PCR contained 60 Vbeta and 13 Jbeta primers. TCRdb's copy holds only in-frame clones and misses some; the assay was immunoSEQ multiplex PCR. The sample includes approximately 150,000 clones, 70% to 85% of them seen just once. Worth noting for this clone: What it binds is not known.

The CDR3 is 15 amino acids. The V and J ends lost 3 bases and 8 bases, in that order; junction bases with no gene match: 9. The germline gives CDR1 SGHAT, CDR2 FQNNGV. The clonotype was recovered from a young man in good health and CMV-seropositive. The chain links TRBV11-2 to TRBJ1-2, with 10 bases matching TRBD1. The sequenced sample was PBMCs. CDR3 nucleotide sequence: TGTGCCAGCAGCTTCTTCGGGACAGGGGATAGGGGCTACACCTTC. This encodes CASSFFGTGDRGYTF.